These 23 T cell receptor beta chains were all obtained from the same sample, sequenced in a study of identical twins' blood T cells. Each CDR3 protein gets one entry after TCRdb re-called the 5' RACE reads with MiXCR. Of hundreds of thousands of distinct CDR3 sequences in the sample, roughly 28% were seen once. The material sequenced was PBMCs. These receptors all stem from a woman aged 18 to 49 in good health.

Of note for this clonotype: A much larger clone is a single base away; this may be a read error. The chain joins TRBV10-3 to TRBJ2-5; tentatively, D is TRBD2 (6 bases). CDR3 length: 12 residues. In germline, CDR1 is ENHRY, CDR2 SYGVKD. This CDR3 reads CAISAGEDTQYF. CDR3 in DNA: TGTGCCATCAGTGCGGGGGAAGATACCCAGTACTTC.

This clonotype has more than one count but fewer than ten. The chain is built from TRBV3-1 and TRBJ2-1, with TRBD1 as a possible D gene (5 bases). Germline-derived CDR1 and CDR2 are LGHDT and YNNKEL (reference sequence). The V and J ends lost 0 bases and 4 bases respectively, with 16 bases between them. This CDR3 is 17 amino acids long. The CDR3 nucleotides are TGTGCCAGCAGCCAAGAAGAGCCAGCCAGGGTTTACAATGAGCAGTTCTTC. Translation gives CASSQEEPARVYNEQFF.

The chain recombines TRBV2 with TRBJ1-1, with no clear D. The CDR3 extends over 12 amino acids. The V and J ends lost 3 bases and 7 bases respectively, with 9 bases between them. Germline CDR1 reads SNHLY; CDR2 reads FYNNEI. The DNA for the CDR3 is TGTGCCAGCAGTGAGGCCGGCCTTGAAGCTTTCTTT. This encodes CASSEAGLEAFF.

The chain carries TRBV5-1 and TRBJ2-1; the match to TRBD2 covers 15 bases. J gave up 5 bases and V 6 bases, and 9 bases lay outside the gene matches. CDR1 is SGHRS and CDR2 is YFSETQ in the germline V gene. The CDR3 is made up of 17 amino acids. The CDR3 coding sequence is TGCGCCAGCACCCAGCGGACTAGCGGGAGGGAGCACAATGAGCAGTTCTTC. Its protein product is CASTQRTSGREHNEQFF.

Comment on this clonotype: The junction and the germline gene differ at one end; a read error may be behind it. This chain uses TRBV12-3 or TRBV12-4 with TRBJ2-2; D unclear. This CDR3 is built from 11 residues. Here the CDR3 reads CAGSPAGELFF. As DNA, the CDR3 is TGTGCCGGCAGCCCAGCGGGGGAGCTGTTTTTT.

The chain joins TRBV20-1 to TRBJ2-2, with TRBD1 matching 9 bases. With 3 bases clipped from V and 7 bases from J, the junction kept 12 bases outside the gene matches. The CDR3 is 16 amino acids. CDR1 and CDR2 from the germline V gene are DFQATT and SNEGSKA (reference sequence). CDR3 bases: TGCAGTGCTAGTGTCGCTTCGGGACAGGGTCTCGGGGAGCTGTTTTTT. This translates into CSASVASGQGLGELFF.

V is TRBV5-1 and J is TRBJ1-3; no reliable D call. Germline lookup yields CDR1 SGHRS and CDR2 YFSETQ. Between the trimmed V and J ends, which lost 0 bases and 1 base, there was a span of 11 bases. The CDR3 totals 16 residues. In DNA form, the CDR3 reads TGCGCCAGCAGCTTGGCGACTTCAGTGTCTGGAAACACCATATATTTT. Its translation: CASSLATSVSGNTIYF.

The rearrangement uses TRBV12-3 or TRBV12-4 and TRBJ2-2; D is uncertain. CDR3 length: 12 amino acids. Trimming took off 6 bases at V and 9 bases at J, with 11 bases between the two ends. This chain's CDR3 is CASSPSLRELFF. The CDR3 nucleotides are TGTGCCAGCAGCCCAAGCCTGCGGGAGCTGTTTTTT.

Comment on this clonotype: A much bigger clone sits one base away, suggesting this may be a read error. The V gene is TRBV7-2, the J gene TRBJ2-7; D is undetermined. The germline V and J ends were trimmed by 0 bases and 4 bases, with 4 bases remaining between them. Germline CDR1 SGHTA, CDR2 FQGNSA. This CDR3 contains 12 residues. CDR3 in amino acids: CASSLARYEQYF. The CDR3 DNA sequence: TGTGCCAGCAGCTTAGCGCGGTACGAGCAGTACTTC.

The CDR3 loop is CASSQDQGPGNTIYF. CDR3 coding DNA: TGCGCCAGCAGCCAAGACCAGGGCCCTGGAAACACCATATATTTT. The rearrangement joins TRBV4-3 to TRBJ1-3; possibly TRBD1 for D (5 bases). Germline CDR1 reads LGHNA; CDR2 reads YSLEER. The CDR3 is made up of 15 amino acids. Trimming pared 0 bases from V and 2 bases from J, leaving 8 bases between.

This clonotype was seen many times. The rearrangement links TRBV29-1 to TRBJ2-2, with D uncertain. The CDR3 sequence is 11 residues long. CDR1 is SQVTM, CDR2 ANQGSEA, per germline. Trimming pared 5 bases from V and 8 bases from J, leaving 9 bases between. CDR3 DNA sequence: TGCAGCGTTAAAATTCGTGGGGAGCTGTTTTTT. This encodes CSVKIRGELFF.

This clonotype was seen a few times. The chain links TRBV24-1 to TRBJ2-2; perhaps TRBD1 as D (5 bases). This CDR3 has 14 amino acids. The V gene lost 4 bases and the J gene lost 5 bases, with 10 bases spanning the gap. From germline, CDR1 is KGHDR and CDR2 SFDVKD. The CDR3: CATSEGTGTGELFF. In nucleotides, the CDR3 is TGTGCCACCAGTGAGGGCACAGGAACCGGGGAGCTGTTTTTT.

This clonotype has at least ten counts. CDR3 protein: CASSGDSPGDTQYF. The CDR3 DNA reads as TGTGCCAGCAGTGGGGACTCTCCGGGGGATACGCAGTATTTT. The chain carries TRBV6-4 and TRBJ2-3, with D possibly being TRBD2 (6 bases). The V and J ends lost 4 bases and 6 bases respectively, with 14 bases between them. The CDR3 runs to 14 residues. Germline CDR1 and CDR2: MRHNA and SNTAGT.

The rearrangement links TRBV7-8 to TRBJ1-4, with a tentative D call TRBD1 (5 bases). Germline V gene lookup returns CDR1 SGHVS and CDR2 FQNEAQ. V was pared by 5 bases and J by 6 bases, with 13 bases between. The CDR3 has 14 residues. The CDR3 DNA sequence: TGTGCCAGCAGCCTCGGAGGGGATGATGAAAAACTGTTTTTT. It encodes CASSLGGDDEKLFF.

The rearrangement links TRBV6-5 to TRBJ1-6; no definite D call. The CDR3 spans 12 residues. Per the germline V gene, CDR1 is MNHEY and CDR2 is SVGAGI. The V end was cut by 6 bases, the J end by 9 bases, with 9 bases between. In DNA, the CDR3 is TGTGCCAGCAGGGCCAGGCTTTCACCCCTCCACTTT. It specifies CASRARLSPLHF.

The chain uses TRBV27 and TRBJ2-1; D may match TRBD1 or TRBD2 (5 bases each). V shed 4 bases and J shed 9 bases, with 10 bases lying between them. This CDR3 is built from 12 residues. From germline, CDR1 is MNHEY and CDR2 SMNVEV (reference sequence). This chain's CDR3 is CASSYPGPEQFF. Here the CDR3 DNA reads TGTGCCAGCAGTTATCCGGGGCCTGAGCAGTTCTTC.

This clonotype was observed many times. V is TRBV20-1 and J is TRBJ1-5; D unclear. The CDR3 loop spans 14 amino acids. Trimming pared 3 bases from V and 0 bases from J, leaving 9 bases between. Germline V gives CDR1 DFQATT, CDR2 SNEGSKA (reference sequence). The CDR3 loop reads CSASGTHSNQPQHF. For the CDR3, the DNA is TGCAGTGCTAGCGGCACCCATAGCAATCAGCCCCAGCATTTT.

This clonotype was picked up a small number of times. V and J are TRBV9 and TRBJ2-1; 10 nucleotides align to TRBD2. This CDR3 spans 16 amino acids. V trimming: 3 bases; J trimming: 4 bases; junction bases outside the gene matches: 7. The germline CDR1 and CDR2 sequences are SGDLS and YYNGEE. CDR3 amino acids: CASSGTRTSGYNEQFF. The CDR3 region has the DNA TGTGCCAGCAGCGGAACTCGGACTAGCGGATACAATGAGCAGTTCTTC. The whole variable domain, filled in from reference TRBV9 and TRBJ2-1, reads DSGVTQTPKHLITATGQRVTLRCSPRSGDLSVYWYQQSLDQGLQFLIQYYNGEERAKGNILERFSAQQFPDLHSELNLSSLELGDSALYFCASSGTRTSGYNEQFFGPGTRLTVL.

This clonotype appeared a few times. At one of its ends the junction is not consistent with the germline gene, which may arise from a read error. The CDR3 region has the DNA TGCGCCAGCAGCTTGGGGGCCGGAAACACTGAAGCTTTCTTT. This gives the protein CASSLGAGNTEAFF. The chain couples TRBV7-9 to TRBJ1-1; perhaps TRBD1 as D (6 bases). CDR3 size: 14 residues. Looked up from germline, CDR1 is SEHNR and CDR2 is FQNEAQ (reference sequence).

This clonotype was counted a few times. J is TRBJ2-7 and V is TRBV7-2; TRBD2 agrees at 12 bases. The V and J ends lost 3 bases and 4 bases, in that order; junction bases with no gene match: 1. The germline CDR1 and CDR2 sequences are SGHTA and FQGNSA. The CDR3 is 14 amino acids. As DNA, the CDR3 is TGTGCCAGCAGCTTTCTAGCGGGAGGGTACGAGCAGTACTTC. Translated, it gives CASSFLAGGYEQYF. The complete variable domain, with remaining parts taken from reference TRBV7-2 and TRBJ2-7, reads GAGVSQSPSNKVTEKGKDVELRCDPISGHTALYWYRQSLGQGLEFLIYFQGNSAPDKSGLPSDRFSAERTGGSVSTLTIQRTQQEDSAVYLCASSFLAGGYEQYFGPGTRLTVT.

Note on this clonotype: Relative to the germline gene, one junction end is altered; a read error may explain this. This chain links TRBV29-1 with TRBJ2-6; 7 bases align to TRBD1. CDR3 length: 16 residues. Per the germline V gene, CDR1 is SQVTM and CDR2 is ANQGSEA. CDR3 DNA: TGCAGCGTCGAAGACAGGGCAAGCTCTGGGGCCAACGTCCTGACTTTC. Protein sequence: CSVEDRASSGANVLTF.

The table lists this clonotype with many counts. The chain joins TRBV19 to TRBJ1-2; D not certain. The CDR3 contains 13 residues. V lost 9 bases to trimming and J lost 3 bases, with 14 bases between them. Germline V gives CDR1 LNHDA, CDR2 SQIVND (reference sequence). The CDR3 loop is CASAGRMDYGYTF. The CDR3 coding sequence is TGTGCCAGCGCTGGACGGATGGACTATGGCTACACCTTC.

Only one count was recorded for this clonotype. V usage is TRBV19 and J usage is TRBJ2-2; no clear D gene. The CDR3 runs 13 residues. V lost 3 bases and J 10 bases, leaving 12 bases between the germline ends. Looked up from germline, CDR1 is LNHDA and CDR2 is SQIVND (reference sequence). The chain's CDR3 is CASSIGNGAELFF. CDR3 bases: TGTGCCAGTAGTATTGGCAACGGCGCGGAGCTGTTTTTT.